This TCR beta chain was documented in a study of blood T cell dynamics during melanoma immunotherapy. Study summary: Metastatic melanoma patients received first-line pembrolizumab or nivolumab plus ipilimumab. General study findings and limits: Whether repertoire-driving clones were melanoma-specific could not be determined.

Using immunoSEQ multiplex PCR, the repertoire was profiled, and TCRdb retains in-frame clones only, with some absent. The sample includes about 10,000 clones, about 80% of them seen just once. On this clone itself: Its specificity is not known.

The V and J ends lost 3 bases and 3 bases respectively, with 5 bases between them. The CDR3 has 12 residues. The germline V gene encodes CDR1 LNHDA and CDR2 SQIVND (reference sequence). Documented time point: week 3, after first cycle of checkpoint inhibitor. Response was assessed by RECIST 1.1 at 12 weeks, except a couple of rapid progressors. The source is a human donor with melanoma. The sample here was blood, taken from a patient treated with checkpoint blockade. This sequence joins TRBV19 and TRBJ1-2; D not certain. The CDR3 protein is CASSIRDYGYTF. CDR3 DNA: TGTGCCAGTAGTATCAGAGACTATGGCTACACCTTC.